This T cell receptor (beta chain) was recovered during a study of a mutant IDH1 vaccine in newly diagnosed glioma. The wider study: Patients under treatment included around 60% males and approximately 38% females and had a mean age of approximately 43 years.

Of note for this clone: Its antigen is not identified.

Time point specified: week 35, safety follow-up. Alongside topical imiquimod, each dose of vaccine comprised 300 ug of mutant IDH1 20-mer peptide. Clones were sequenced by immunoSEQ multiplex PCR, and TCRdb holds only the in-frame ones, with some missing. The sample records roughly 32,000 clones, 82% being singletons. The clonotype comes from a woman aged 18-35 years with glioma. The material sequenced was PBMCs, taken from a glioma patient whose treatment included an IDH1 peptide vaccine.

The CDR3 protein is CASSYDPGGQIYF. The CDR3 region has the DNA TGTGCCAGCAGTTATGACCCGGGGGGACAGATATATTTT. V is TRBV6-5 and J is TRBJ1-3; 7 nucleotides match TRBD1. The CDR3 extends over 13 amino acids. The junction had 9 bases not matched to a gene; V was cut back by 3 bases and J by 13 bases. Germline-derived CDR1 and CDR2 are MNHEY and SVGAGI.